A single sample is the source of the 18 T cell receptor beta chains below, sequenced in a study of beta chain features in type 1 diabetes. What was sequenced were expressed TCRB transcripts, since all of the isolated RNA had been reverse transcribed. Assay used: immunoSEQ multiplex PCR; TCRdb lists only in-frame clones, some missing. The data show about 250,000 clones, 13% to 15% seen once. The material sequenced was naive CD4+ T cells from blood. These receptors came from a middle-aged woman in good health.

A few counts support this clone. This rearrangement joins TRBV6-5 to TRBJ1-5, with D possibly matching TRBD1 (6 bases). With 6 bases removed from V and 4 bases from J, the gap between germline ends came to 13 bases. CDR3 length: 14 residues. Germline CDR1 and CDR2: MNHEY and SVGAGI. The CDR3 is CASRLGGGNQPQHF. DNA for the CDR3: TGTGCCAGCAGATTAGGGGGTGGGAATCAGCCCCAGCATTTT.

The chain links TRBV18 to TRBJ2-3; 8 nucleotides align to TRBD2. V shed 2 bases and J 4 bases; nucleotides not matched to a gene: 5. The CDR3 is made up of 15 amino acids. Germline values: CDR1 KGHSH, CDR2 LQKENI. DNA of the CDR3: TGTGCCAGCTCACCAGTCGGGGGGGCCCCAGATACGCAGTATTTT. Residues: CASSPVGGAPDTQYF.

V is TRBV6-5 and J is TRBJ2-1; maybe TRBD1 (6 bases). The CDR3 loop spans 14 amino acids. V was trimmed by 5 bases and J by 6 bases, leaving 14 bases between them. Germline loops: CDR1 MNHEY, CDR2 SVGAGI. The CDR3 DNA is TGTGCCAGCAGTGAGATGGACAGAGCCAATGAGCAGTTCTTC. As protein: CASSEMDRANEQFF.

The rearrangement joins TRBV6-6 to TRBJ1-1, with D tentatively TRBD1 (6 bases). There are 15 residues in the CDR3. The V and J ends lost 2 bases and 1 base respectively, with 11 bases between them. Germline CDR1 reads MNHNY; CDR2 reads SVGAGI (reference sequence). The chain's CDR3 is CASSYRDITNTEAFF. In nucleotides, the CDR3 is TGTGCCAGCAGTTACCGGGACATAACGAACACTGAAGCTTTCTTT.

This clone was seen repeatedly, ten times or more. The chain joins TRBV29-1 to TRBJ2-2; TRBD1 matches at 8 bases. This CDR3 is built from 12 residues. Germline values: CDR1 SQVTM, CDR2 ANQGSEA. The CDR3 nucleotides read TGCACTGGACAGGGTCGTACCGGGGAGCTGTTTTTT. Translation: CTGQGRTGELFF.

V usage is TRBV2 and J usage is TRBJ2-5; D is uncertain. Trimming removed 0 bases from V and 8 bases from J, with 7 bases in between. Germline CDR1 SNHLY, CDR2 FYNNEI. This CDR3 region has 12 residues. DNA for the CDR3: TGTGCCAGCAGTGAAGCGCGTGGTACCCAGTACTTC. As protein: CASSEARGTQYF.

This chain joins TRBV2 and TRBJ2-5, with TRBD2 matching 9 bases. The CDR3 runs to 15 residues. Germline trimming cut 7 bases from V and 5 bases from J; bases unmatched to any gene: 11. Germline V gene sequence: CDR1 SNHLY, CDR2 FYNNEI. The CDR3 here is CASTRGSGGQETQYF. DNA of the CDR3: TGTGCCAGCACCCGGGGTAGCGGGGGCCAGGAGACCCAGTACTTC.

The rearrangement uses TRBV5-1 and TRBJ2-5, with 9 nucleotides matching TRBD2. The ends lost 4 bases at V and 7 bases at J; junction bases unmatched: 8. The CDR3 totals 14 residues. Germline CDR1 reads SGHRS; CDR2 reads YFSETQ. The CDR3 DNA reads TGCGCCAGCAGCGTGGGACTAGCCAAGGGGACCCAGTACTTC. As protein: CASSVGLAKGTQYF.

This clone was counted a few times. The V and J genes are TRBV11-2 and TRBJ2-7; D uncertain. V gave up 8 bases and J gave up 3 bases, with 23 bases separating them. The CDR3 has 16 amino acids. Germline values: CDR1 SGHAT, CDR2 FQNNGV. The CDR3 region has the DNA TGTGCCAGCGCCCCCAATCCCGGTGTTACGATCTACGAGCAGTACTTC. This gives the protein CASAPNPGVTIYEQYF.

This clone was counted only a few times. For the CDR3, the DNA is TGTGCCAGCAGTTTGAGCTCCTATAATTCACCCCTCCACTTT. Amino acids: CASSLSSYNSPLHF. The J gene is TRBJ1-6, the V gene TRBV27, with D unclear. The germline V gene encodes CDR1 MNHEY and CDR2 SMNVEV (reference sequence). CDR3 size: 14 residues. Deletions cut 3 bases from V and 0 bases from J, with 3 bases between.

This clone was seen only a few times. The chain uses TRBV6-6 and TRBJ2-7, with a tentative D call TRBD1 (5 bases). The CDR3 runs 16 residues. With 0 bases removed from V and 4 bases from J, the gap between germline ends came to 16 bases. CDR1 MNHNY and CDR2 SVGAGI come from the germline V gene (reference sequence). DNA of the CDR3: TGTGCCAGCAGTTACTCGAGTTCAGGACATTATTACGAGCAGTACTTC. This translates into CASSYSSSGHYYEQYF.

V usage is TRBV27 and J usage is TRBJ1-1; weak D call: TRBD1 (6 bases). This CDR3 spans 13 amino acids. In germline, CDR1 is MNHEY, CDR2 SMNVEV (reference sequence). Trimming removed 5 bases from V and 10 bases from J, with 17 bases in between. CDR3: CASSLQTGTRAFF. CDR3 in DNA: TGTGCCAGCAGTCTTCAGACAGGAACAAGAGCTTTCTTT.

The rearrangement uses TRBV7-9 and TRBJ1-4; 8 nucleotides agree with TRBD1. J lost 5 bases, V lost 5 bases, and 4 bases had no gene match. This CDR3 has 14 residues. Germline V gene data show CDR1 as SEHNR and CDR2 as FQNEAQ (reference sequence). The CDR3 DNA is TGTGCCAGCAGCAAACAGGGGGTAAATGAAAAACTGTTTTTT. Translated: CASSKQGVNEKLFF.

The genes are TRBV7-2 and TRBJ1-2; D may be TRBD1 (5 bases). Per the germline V gene, CDR1 is SGHTA and CDR2 is FQGNSA. The CDR3 has 14 amino acids. The V end was cut by 1 base, the J end by 2 bases, with 8 bases between. As DNA, the CDR3 is TGTGCCAGCAGCTTAGACGACAGAAACTATGGCTACACCTTC. Translation: CASSLDDRNYGYTF.

This clone was seen repeatedly, ten times or more. The chain recombines TRBV23-1 with TRBJ2-7; 7 bases are a match to TRBD1. TRBV23-1 is flagged as an ORF with uncertain function. After removal of 9 bases from V and 3 bases from J, the junction contained 8 bases not matched to a gene. The CDR3 is 13 amino acids. The CDR3 DNA reads TGCGCCAGGTATAGGACAGGAGACTACGAGCAGTACTTC. The encoded protein is CARYRTGDYEQYF.

V gene TRBV5-1 combines with J gene TRBJ1-1; a weak D match, TRBD1 (6 bases). Trimming shortened V by 1 base and J by 0 bases, and 16 bases separated the two germline ends. CDR3 length: 17 amino acids. CDR1 SGHRS and CDR2 YFSETQ come from the germline V gene. Here the CDR3 DNA reads TGCGCCAGCAGCTTGTATTCGGCAGGGGTTATGAACACTGAAGCTTTCTTT. Protein sequence: CASSLYSAGVMNTEAFF. Based on the CDR3 plus reference TRBV5-1 and TRBJ1-1, the full variable domain is KAGVTQTPRYLIKTRGQQVTLSCSPISGHRSVSWYQQTPGQGLQFLFEYFSETQRNKGNFPGRFSGRQFSNSRSEMNVSTLELGDSALYLCASSLYSAGVMNTEAFFGQGTRLTVV.

This clone was detected only a few times. The chain uses TRBV19 and TRBJ2-4; D might be TRBD2 (5 bases). The germline V gene encodes CDR1 LNHDA and CDR2 SQIVND (reference sequence). The ends were cut back, 0 bases at V and 3 bases at J, with 12 bases in the middle. The CDR3 is 16 amino acids. DNA for the CDR3: TGTGCCAGTAGTATAGATGGAGCGGCGCACAAAAACATTCAGTACTTC. It translates to CASSIDGAAHKNIQYF.

This clone showed up just a few times. The chain carries TRBV18 and TRBJ2-5; TRBD2 matches at 14 bases. Trimming took 1 base from V and 1 from J; bases not matched to a gene: 8. This CDR3 has 19 residues. Germline loops: CDR1 KGHSH, CDR2 LQKENI. The CDR3 sequence is CASSPLSGLAGGPQETQYF. CDR3 nucleotide sequence: TGTGCCAGCTCACCACTCTCTGGACTAGCGGGGGGACCCCAAGAGACCCAGTACTTC.